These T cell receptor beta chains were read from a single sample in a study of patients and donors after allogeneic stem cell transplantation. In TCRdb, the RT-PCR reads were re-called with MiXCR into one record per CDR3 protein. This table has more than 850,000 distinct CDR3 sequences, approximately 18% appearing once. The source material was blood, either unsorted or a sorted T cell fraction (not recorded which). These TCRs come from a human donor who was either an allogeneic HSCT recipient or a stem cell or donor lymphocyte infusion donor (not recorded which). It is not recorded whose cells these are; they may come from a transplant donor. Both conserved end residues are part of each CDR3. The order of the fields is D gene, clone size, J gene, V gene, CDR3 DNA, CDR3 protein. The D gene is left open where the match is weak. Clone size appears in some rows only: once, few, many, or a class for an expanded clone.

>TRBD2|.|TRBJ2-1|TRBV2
TGTGCCAGCAGTGAGGGTAGCGGGATTTACAATGAGCAGTTCTTC
CASSEGSGIYNEQFF
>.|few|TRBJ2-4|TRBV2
TGTGCCAGCAGTACGGGGGGCCTAGCCAAAAACATTCAGTACTTC
CASSTGGLAKNIQYF
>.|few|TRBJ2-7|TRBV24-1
TGTGCCACCAGTGTTGGGGAGTTGAGGGAGCAGTACTTC
CATSVGELREQYF
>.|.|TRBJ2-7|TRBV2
TGTGCCAGCCAAGACTATTCGACAAGCGCGAACGAGCAGTACTTC
CASQDYSTSANEQYF
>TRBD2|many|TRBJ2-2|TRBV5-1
TGCGCCAGCAGCTCGTCGGGAGGAGCCGGGGAGCTGTTTTTT
CASSSSGGAGELFF
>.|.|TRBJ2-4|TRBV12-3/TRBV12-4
TGTGCCAGCCAGCCGGGCCTCAAAAACATTCAGTACTTC
CASQPGLKNIQYF
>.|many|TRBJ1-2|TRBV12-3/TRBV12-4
TGTGCCAGCACCTGGACATTTCGGGTCGATGGCTACACCTTC
CASTWTFRVDGYTF
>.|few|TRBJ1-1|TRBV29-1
TGCAGCGTTGAAACGACAGGCGTGAACACTGAAGCTTTCTTT
CSVETTGVNTEAFF
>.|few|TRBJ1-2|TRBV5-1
TGCGCCAGCAGCTTGGTCCCCGCCGAATATGGCTACACCTTC
CASSLVPAEYGYTF
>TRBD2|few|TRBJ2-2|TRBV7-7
TGTGCTAGCAGCCAGACTAGCGGGGGGGCTTTGAACACCGGGGAGCTGTTTTTT
CASSQTSGGALNTGELFF
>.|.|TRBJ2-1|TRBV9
TGTGCCAGCAGCGTAGCTGGGGGCTATGAGAATGAGCAGTTCTTC
CASSVAGGYENEQFF
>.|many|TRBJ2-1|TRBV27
TGTGCCAGCAGTTTGGGGGGTTTCGATGAGCAGTTCTTC
CASSLGGFDEQFF
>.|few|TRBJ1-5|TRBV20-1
TGCAGTGCTAGGGAAACAGCCGATCAGCCCCAGCATTTT
CSARETADQPQHF
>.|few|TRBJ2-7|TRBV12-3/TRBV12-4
TGTGCCAGCAGCCCAATCGGGCGGAAAACCTACGAGCAGTACTTC
CASSPIGRKTYEQYF
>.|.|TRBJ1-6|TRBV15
TGTGCCACCAGCAGAGACCGAAGGGACGGGGAGGGTTCACCCCTCCACTTT
CATSRDRRDGEGSPLHF
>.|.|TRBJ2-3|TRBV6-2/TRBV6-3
TGTGCCAGCAGTACCTATAGGGATACGCAGTATTTT
CASSTYRDTQYF
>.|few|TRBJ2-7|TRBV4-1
TGCGCCAGCAGCCACTCAGACAGGGAGCAGTACTTC
CASSHSDREQYF
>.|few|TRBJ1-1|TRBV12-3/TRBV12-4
TGTGCCAGCAGTTTGGATTCTAAGACGGGCTCAGCTTTCTTT
CASSLDSKTGSAFF
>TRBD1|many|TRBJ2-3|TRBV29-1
TGCAGCACCTGGAGGACAGGGCCAGAAGATACGCAGTATTTT
CSTWRTGPEDTQYF
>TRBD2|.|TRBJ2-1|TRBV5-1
TGCGCCAGCAGCTGGGGGGGGGTACCCTACAATGAGCAGTTCTTC
CASSWGGVPYNEQFF
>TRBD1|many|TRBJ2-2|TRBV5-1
TGCGCCAGCAGCGTGACAGGGACCAACACCGGGGAGCTGTTTTTT
CASSVTGTNTGELFF
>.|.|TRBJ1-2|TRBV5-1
TGCGCCAGCAGCTTCAGATTCGACCCACTTGGCAATGGCTACACCTTC
CASSFRFDPLGNGYTF
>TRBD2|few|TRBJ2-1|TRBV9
TGTGCCAGCAGCGTAGGGGCGGGAGTTGGTAATGAGCAGTTCTTC
CASSVGAGVGNEQFF
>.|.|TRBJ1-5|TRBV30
TGTGCCTGGAGTGCGGGTAGCAATCAGCCCCAGCATTTT
CAWSAGSNQPQHF
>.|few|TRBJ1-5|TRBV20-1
TGCAGTGCTAGTAAAATGGGGGACCGCAATCAGCCCCAGCATTTT
CSASKMGDRNQPQHF
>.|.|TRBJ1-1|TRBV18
TGTGCCAGCTCACCACAAACCCGCCTGACGAACACTGAAGCTTTCTTT
CASSPQTRLTNTEAFF
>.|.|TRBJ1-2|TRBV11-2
TGTGCCAGCAGCTCCATAGGGGTGGCGGGACGGCGCAACTATGGCTACACCTTC
CASSSIGVAGRRNYGYTF
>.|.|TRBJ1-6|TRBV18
TGTGCCAGCTCACCATCAGGGGTCGGCTCACCCCTCCACTTT
CASSPSGVGSPLHF
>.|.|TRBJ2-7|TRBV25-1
TGTGCCAGCAGTGCAGGGTCCTTGGGCGAGCAGTACTTC
CASSAGSLGEQYF
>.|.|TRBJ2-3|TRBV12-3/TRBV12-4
TGTGCCAGCAGTTCCCCGGATAGCGGCACAGATACGCAGTATTTT
CASSSPDSGTDTQYF
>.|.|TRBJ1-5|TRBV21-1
TGTGCCAGCAGCAAAGTGAGAGATCAGCCCCAGCATTTT
CASSKVRDQPQHF
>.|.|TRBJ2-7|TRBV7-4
TGTGCCAGCGACTTGGCCGTCGGGGTCGGTGCCGAGCAGTACTTC
CASDLAVGVGAEQYF
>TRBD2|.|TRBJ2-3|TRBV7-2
TGTGCCAGCAGCTTAAGTAGCGGGAGGGGAGATACGCAGTATTTT
CASSLSSGRGDTQYF
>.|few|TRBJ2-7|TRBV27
TGTGCCAGCAGTAATGCAGGGCCCTCCGGCGAGCAGTACTTC
CASSNAGPSGEQYF
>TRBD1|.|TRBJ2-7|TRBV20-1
TGCAGTGCTAGAGAAGGGACAGGGGGAAATTGGCAGTACTTC
CSAREGTGGNWQYF